This entry concerns a single T cell receptor (beta chain). Each PCR replicate run on unsorted PBMC took in 300 to 350 ng DNA, around 30,000 T cell genomes. The sequenced material, unsorted PBMC DNA, was run on ten immunoSEQ deep assay plates. The data were produced by immunoSEQ multiplex PCR, yet TCRdb's version contains in-frame clones alone and is incomplete. The sample has 400,000 to 600,000 clones, around 79% seen once. Looked up from germline, CDR1 is KGHSH and CDR2 is LQKENI. This CDR3 spans 16 amino acids. V lost 0 bases and J 1 base, leaving 12 bases between the germline ends. Unsorted material relied on approximately 90 million PBMCs as the source of genomic DNA. The data belong to a study of shared clonotypes between healthy human individuals.

The sequenced material came from PBMCs. The V and J genes are TRBV18 and TRBJ1-1; no definite D call. The receptor comes from a woman aged 40-49 years in good health. Some clones in this sample may be carry-over from other donors' samples. As DNA, the CDR3 is TGTGCCAGCTCACCACCTTCCCTCGGCGGGAACACTGAAGCTTTCTTT. Its translation: CASSPPSLGGNTEAFF. Together with reference TRBV18 and TRBJ1-1, the CDR3 gives the full variable domain: NAGVMQNPRHLVRRRGQEARLRCSPMKGHSHVYWYRQLPEEGLKFMVYLQKENIIDESGMPKERFSAEFPKEGPSILRIQQVVRGDSAAYFCASSPPSLGGNTEAFFGQGTRLTVV.